Detailed here is one T cell receptor (beta chain). Trimming took 4 bases from V and 7 from J; bases not matched to a gene: 14. The CDR3 consists of 17 residues. Germline V gene sequence: CDR1 SGHNT, CDR2 YYREEE (reference sequence). The data are from a study of blood T cell repertoires in COVID-19. Study summary: The analysed material was cDNA or gDNA that came from T cells, B-cell-depleted T cells, or PBMCs.

Some clones are missing from TCRdb's copy, which holds only in-frame ones; the method was immunoSEQ multiplex PCR. This table holds approximately 200,000 clones, roughly 85% found once. This sequence was found in a woman under 40 with acute or convalescent COVID-19. The gene calls are TRBV5-4 and TRBJ2-7; 13 bases are shared with TRBD2. Sample: peripheral blood. The CDR3, as DNA: TGTGCCAGCAGCGCCCGGACTAGCGGGGGTCTGCCTGGAGAGCAGTACTTC. Translated, it gives CASSARTSGGLPGEQYF.